This entry describes one TCR beta chain. No antigen is known for it. TCRdb redid the calling of the 5' RACE reads with MiXCR, one entry per CDR3 protein. The data show 400,000 or so distinct CDR3 sequences, roughly 26% seen once. V gave up 4 bases and J gave up 4 bases, with 15 bases separating them. The CDR3 is 14 residues long. Germline loops: CDR1 SQVTM, CDR2 ANQGSEA. The data were obtained in a study of CD8 T cells in ankylosing spondylitis. Overall study results and limits: Among TCR beta sequences, a motif of under ten highly homologous variants appeared characteristic of ankylosing spondylitis blood.

This TCR came from a male donor with ankylosing spondylitis. V gene TRBV29-1 combines with J gene TRBJ2-3; D is uncertain. The sample was blood, either unsorted or a sorted T cell fraction (not recorded which). The CDR3 nucleotides read TGCAGCGTTGGGGGTCGAGTTCGGGCAGATACGCAGTATTTT. Protein product: CSVGGRVRADTQYF.